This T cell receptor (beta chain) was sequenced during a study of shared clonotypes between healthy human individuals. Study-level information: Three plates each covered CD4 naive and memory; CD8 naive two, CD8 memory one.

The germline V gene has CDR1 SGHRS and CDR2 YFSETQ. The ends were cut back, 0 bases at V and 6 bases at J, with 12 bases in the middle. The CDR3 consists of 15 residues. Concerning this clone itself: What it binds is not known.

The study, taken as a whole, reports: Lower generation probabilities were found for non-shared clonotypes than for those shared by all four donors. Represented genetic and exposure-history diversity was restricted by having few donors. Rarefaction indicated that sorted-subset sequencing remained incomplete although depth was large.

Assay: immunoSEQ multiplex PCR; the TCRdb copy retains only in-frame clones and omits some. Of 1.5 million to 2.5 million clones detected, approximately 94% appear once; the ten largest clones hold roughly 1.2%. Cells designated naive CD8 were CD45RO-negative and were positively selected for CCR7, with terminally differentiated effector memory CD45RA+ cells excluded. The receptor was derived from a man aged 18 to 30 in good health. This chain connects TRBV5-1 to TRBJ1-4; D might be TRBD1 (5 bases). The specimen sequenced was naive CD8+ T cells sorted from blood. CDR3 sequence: CASSLAGILDEKLFF. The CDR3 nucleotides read TGCGCCAGCAGCTTGGCAGGGATTTTGGATGAAAAACTGTTTTTT.